Sequencing of this T cell receptor beta chain was carried out in a study of CD8+ T cells in alopecia areata. Germline V lookup: CDR1 SGHDT, CDR2 YYEEEE. The CDR3 is 15 residues long. Trimming took 2 bases from V and 4 from J; bases not matched to a gene: 5. Investigators isolated RNA and reverse transcribed it into cDNA to act as the sequencing template. Repertoires were generated with immunoSEQ multiplex PCR, while TCRdb's copy carries only in-frame clones and drops some. This sample yields roughly 150,000 clones, of which less than 75% are seen a single time; 36% belongs to the top ten. The clonotype was recovered from a human donor in good health. The genes are TRBV5-6 and TRBJ1-5; 8 bases line up with TRBD1. The sample taken for sequencing was CD8+ T cells sorted from blood. CDR3 nucleotides: TGTGCCAGCAGCTTCGGGACAGGTATGAATCAGCCCCAGCATTTT. It encodes CASSFGTGMNQPQHF.